The entry that follows covers one TCR beta chain sequence. Germline CDR1 and CDR2: MNHEY and SVGAGI. This CDR3 contains 14 residues. The V gene lost 0 bases and the J gene lost 4 bases, with 9 bases spanning the gap. This record comes from a study of shared clonotypes between healthy human individuals. Sorted-subset replicate PCR reactions contained approximately 190 ng DNA, corresponding to approximately 30,000 T cell genomes. The protocol was immunoSEQ multiplex PCR, while the TCRdb copy is restricted to in-frame clones and leaves out a portion. This sample carries some 2,400,000 clones, nearly 97% of them seen once, and the ten largest clones take around 0.13%.

The sequenced material came from naive CD4+ T cells sorted from blood. The subset here: CD45RA+ positively selected. The source of this sequence is a man aged 18 to 29 in good health. The chain carries TRBV6-5 and TRBJ2-5; D call uncertain. CDR3 sequence reads: CASSYSKGLETQYF. CDR3 in DNA: TGTGCCAGCAGTTACTCGAAGGGCTTAGAGACCCAGTACTTC.